These T cell receptor beta chains were read from a single sample in a study of shared clonotypes between healthy human individuals. The repertoire was sequenced with immunoSEQ multiplex PCR; TCRdb's copy has only in-frame clones and lacks some. The data hold around 2.1 million clones, with approximately 96% observed a single time. The sequenced material came from naive CD4+ T cells sorted from blood. These receptors all stem from a man between 18 and 35 years old in good health. Each CDR3 is given with its conserved first and last residue. The order of the fields is V gene, CDR3 protein.

>TRBV19
CASSIDLTGQGLSNQPQHF
>TRBV7-9
CASSSADNLRGYTF
>TRBV4-3
CASSQQGPTEAFF
>TRBV7-9
CASSLEGGSGAFF
>TRBV6-5
CASSYVPGEETQYF
>TRBV19
CASSLLTGNQPQHF
>TRBV30
CAWSDNPSETQYF
>TRBV25-1
CASSETTVAKNIQYF
>TRBV11-2
CASSPGQGARYTEAFF
>TRBV7-9
CASSQTQGNTGELFF